This TCR beta chain was retrieved from a study of CD8 T cells in Susac syndrome. RNA, at roughly 0.5 to 1 ug, was reverse transcribed with random hexamers. TCRdb re-called the immunoSEQ multiplex PCR reads with MiXCR, one entry per CDR3 protein. This sample has some 130,000 distinct CDR3 sequences; around 94% occur once, and the top ten carry around 0.12%. Blood CD8+ and CD4+ T cells underwent high-throughput TCR beta sequencing. The CDR3 totals 16 residues. V lost 0 bases, J lost 0 bases, and 14 bases lay in between. Germline CDR1 is DFQATT and CDR2 is SNEGSKA (reference sequence). The chain joins TRBV20-1 to TRBJ1-1; D gene unclear. Source material: CD4+ T cells from PBMCs. This clonotype originated in a human donor with multiple sclerosis. Here the CDR3 DNA reads TGCAGTGCTAGAGATAGTAATCCGGGTATGAACACTGAAGCTTTCTTT. Translation gives CSARDSNPGMNTEAFF.